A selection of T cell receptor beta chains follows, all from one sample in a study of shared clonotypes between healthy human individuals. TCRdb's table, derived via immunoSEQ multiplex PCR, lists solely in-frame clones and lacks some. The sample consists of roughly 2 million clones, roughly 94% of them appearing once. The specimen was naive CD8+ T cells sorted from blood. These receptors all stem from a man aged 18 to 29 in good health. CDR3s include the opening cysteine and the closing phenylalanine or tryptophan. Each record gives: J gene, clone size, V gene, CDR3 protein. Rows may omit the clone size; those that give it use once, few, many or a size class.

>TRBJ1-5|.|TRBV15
CATRKNMDRGDQPQHF
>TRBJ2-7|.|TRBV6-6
CACHSGPPYEQYF
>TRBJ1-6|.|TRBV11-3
CASSPAGGTGTNSPLHF
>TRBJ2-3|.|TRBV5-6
CASSFRGARADTQYF
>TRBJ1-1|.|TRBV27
CASSPINPQGGGTEAFF
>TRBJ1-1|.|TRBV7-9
CASSSPPGTEAFF
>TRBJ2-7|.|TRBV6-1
CASSEHPYEQYF
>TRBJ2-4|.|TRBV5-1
CASSLEGILSPIGDIQYF
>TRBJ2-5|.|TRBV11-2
CASATLLVEDARQTQYF
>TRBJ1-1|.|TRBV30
CAWQTGGLTEAFF
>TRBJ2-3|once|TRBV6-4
CASTLEESDTQYF
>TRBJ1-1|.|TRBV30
CAWSGRGDTEAFF
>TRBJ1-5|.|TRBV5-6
CASQQLAALDGSNQPQHF
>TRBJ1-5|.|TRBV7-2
CASSFKGTRNQPQHF
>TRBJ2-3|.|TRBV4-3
CASSQVDTQYF